The source of this T cell receptor beta chain is a study of regulatory T cells in long-lasting Graves disease. Study findings and constraints: New patients shared fewer public clonotypes (approximately 970) than persistent patients did (about 2,700). Researchers examined only peripheral blood and not thyroid tissue. Small numbers of samples may have cut accuracy.

Germline values: CDR1 SGHTA, CDR2 FQGNSA. Deletions cut 7 bases from V and 6 bases from J, with 15 bases between. The CDR3 spans 14 residues. This clonotype occurred a few times. The antigen is unknown. Arm-PCR of CDR3 regions and iRepertoire HTBI primers were the basis on which TCR beta libraries were built. TCRdb fed the multiplex PCR reads into MiXCR, producing one record per CDR3 protein. The profile shows under 350,000 distinct CDR3 sequences, under 25% of them singletons. Indicated time point: persistent/refractory GD, antithyroid drugs over 5 years with positive TRAb. PBMC-derived RNA was used for the TCR library.

The chain has TRBV7-2 and TRBJ2-2; perhaps D is TRBD1 or TRBD2 (5 bases each). This material consisted of peripheral blood mononuclear cells (PBMCs), taken when the disease was refractory, from a patient treated with antithyroid drugs. The TCR originated in a female donor with Graves disease. This CDR3 reads CASTPREIAGELFF. CDR3 nucleotides: TGTGCCAGCACCCCCAGGGAGATTGCCGGGGAGCTGTTTTTT.